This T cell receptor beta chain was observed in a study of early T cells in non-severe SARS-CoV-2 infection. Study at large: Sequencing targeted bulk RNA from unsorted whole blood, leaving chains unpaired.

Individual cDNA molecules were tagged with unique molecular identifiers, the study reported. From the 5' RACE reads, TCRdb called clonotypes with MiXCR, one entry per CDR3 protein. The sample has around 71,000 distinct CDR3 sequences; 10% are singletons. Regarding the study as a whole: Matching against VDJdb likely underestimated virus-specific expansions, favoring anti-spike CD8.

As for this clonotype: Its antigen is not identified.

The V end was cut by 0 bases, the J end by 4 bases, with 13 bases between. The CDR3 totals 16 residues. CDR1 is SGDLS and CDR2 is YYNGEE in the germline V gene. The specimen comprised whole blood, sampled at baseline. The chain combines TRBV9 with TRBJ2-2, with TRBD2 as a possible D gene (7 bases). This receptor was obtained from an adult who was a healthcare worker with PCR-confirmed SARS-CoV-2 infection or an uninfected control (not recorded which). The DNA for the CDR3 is TGTGCCAGCAGCGTAGGCGGGGGCGGCATCACCGGGGAGCTGTTTTTT. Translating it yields CASSVGGGGITGELFF.